This TCR beta chain was documented in a study of OX40 agonist ivuxolimab in advanced cancers. TCRdb keeps only in-frame clones here, not all; method: immunoSEQ multiplex PCR. The profile shows 35,000 to 50,000 clones, around 85% of them singletons. Germline V CDR1 and CDR2: MNHNS, SASEGT. Trimming removed 6 bases from V and 3 bases from J, with 18 bases in between. The CDR3 has 15 amino acids. Study-wide results and caveats: Both blood CD4+ and CD8+ T cells showed clonal growth by week 6 at 0.1 to 3.0 mg/kg.

To note about this clone: The antigen remains undetermined.

The clonotype comes from an adult with an advanced solid tumor such as melanoma, head and neck, liver or kidney cancer. V usage is TRBV6-1 and J usage is TRBJ2-7, with D uncertain. Source: CD4+ or CD8+ T cells sorted from blood, taken in a trial of the OX40 agonist ivuxolimab. CDR3 in amino acids: CASRVLGSPIYEQYV. The CDR3 nucleotides read TGTGCCAGCAGGGTCTTGGGGTCCCCGATCTACGAGCAGTACGTC.